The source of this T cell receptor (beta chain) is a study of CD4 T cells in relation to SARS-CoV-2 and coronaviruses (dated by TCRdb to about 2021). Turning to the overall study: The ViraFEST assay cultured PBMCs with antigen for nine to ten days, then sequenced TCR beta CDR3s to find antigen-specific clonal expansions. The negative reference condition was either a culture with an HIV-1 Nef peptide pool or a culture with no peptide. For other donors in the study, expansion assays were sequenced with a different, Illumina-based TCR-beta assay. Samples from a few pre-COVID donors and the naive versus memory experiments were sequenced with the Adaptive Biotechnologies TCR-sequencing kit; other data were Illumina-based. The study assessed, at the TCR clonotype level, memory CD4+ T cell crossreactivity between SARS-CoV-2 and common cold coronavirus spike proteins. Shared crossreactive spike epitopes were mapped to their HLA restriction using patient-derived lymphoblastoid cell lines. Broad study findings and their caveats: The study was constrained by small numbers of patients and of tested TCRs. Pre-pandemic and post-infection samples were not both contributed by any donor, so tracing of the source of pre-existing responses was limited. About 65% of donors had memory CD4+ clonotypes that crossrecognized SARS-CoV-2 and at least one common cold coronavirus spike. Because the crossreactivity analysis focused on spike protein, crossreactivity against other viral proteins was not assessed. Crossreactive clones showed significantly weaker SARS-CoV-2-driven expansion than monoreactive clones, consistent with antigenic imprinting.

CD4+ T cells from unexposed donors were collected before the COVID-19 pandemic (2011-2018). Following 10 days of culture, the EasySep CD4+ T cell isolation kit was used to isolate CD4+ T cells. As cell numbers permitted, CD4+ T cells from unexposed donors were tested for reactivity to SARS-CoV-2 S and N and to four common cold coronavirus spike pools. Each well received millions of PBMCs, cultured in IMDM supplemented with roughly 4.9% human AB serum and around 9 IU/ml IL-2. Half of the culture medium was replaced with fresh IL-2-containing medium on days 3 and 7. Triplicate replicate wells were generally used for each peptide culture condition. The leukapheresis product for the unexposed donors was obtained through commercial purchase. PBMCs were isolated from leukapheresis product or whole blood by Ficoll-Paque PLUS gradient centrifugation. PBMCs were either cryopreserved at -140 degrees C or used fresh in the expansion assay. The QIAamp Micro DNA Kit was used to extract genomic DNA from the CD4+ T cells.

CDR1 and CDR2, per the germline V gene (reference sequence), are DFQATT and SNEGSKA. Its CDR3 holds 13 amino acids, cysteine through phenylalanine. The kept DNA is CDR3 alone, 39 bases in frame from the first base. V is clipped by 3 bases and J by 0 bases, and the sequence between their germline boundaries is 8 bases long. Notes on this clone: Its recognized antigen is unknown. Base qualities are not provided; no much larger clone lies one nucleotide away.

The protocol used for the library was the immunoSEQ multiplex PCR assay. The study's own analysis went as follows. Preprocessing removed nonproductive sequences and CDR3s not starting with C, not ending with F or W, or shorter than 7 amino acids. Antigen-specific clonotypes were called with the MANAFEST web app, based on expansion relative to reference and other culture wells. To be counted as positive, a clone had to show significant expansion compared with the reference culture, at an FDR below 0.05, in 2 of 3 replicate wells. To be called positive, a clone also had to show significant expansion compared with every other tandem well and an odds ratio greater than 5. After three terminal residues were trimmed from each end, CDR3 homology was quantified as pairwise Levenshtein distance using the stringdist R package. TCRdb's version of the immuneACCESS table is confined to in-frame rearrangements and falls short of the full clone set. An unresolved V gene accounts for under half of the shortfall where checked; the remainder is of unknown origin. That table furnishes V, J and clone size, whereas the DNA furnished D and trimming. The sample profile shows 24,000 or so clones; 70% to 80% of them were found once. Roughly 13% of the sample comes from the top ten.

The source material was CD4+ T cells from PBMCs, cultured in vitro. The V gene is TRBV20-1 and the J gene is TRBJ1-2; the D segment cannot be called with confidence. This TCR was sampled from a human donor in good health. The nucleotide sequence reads TGCAGTGCTAGTACGAGCGCTAACTATGGCTACACCTTC. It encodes CSASTSANYGYTF.